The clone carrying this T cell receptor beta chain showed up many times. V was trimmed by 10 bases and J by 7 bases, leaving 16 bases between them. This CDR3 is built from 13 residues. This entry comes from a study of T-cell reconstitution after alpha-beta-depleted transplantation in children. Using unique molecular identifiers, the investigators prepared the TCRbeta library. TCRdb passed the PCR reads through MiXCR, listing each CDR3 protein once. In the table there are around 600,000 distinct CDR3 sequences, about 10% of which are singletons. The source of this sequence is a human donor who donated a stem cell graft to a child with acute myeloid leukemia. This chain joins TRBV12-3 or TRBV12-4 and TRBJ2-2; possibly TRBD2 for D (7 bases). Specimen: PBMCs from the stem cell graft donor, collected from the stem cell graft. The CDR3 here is CATSGTSGGELFF. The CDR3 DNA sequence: TGTGCCACCAGCGGGACAAGCGGCGGGGAGCTGTTTTTT.